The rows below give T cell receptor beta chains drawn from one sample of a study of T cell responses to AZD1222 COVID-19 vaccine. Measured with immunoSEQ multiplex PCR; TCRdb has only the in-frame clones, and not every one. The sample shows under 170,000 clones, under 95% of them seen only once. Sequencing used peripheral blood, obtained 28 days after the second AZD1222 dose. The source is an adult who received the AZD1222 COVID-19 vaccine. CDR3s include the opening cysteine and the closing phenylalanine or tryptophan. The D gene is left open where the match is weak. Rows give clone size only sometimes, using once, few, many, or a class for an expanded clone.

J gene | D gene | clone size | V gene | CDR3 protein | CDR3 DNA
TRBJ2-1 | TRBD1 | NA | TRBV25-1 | CASSDRTGDREQFF | TGTGCCAGCAGTGACCGGACAGGGGACAGAGAGCAGTTCTTC
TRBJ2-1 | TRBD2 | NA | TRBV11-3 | CASSSGLAYNEQFF | TGTGCCAGCAGCTCCGGACTAGCCTACAATGAGCAGTTCTTC
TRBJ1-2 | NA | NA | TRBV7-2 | CASSSPVRGFGYTF | TGTGCCAGCAGCTCCCCCGTGAGGGGGTTTGGCTACACCTTC
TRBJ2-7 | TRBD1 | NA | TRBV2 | CASNGQGAGWYYEQYF | TGTGCCAGCAACGGACAGGGTGCGGGGTGGTACTACGAGCAGTACTTC
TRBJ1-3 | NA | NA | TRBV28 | CASSISGNTIYF | TGTGCCAGTTCGATCTCTGGAAACACCATATATTTT
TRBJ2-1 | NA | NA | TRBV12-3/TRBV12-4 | CASSSPADNEQFF | TGTGCCAGCAGTTCACCAGCGGACAATGAGCAGTTCTTC
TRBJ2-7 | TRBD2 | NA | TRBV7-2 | CASSLASAGGPYEQYF | TGTGCCAGCAGCTTAGCGAGCGCGGGAGGGCCCTACGAGCAGTACTTC
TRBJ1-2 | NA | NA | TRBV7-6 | CASSLGGGRNYGYTF | TGTGCCAGCAGCTTGGGTGGTGGCCGTAACTATGGCTACACCTTC
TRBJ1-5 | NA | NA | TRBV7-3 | CASSLTVNQPQHF | TGTGCCAGCAGCTTGACAGTGAATCAGCCCCAGCATTTT
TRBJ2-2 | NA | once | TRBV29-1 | CSVEDRQGTNTGELFF | TGCAGCGTTGAAGATAGACAAGGAACGAACACCGGGGAGCTGTTTTTT
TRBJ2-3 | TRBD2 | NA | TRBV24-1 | CATGRASGIDTQYF | TGTGCCACCGGGAGGGCTAGCGGGATAGATACGCAGTATTTT
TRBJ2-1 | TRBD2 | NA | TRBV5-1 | CASSRLGLAGNLYNEQFF | TGCGCCAGCAGCCGACTGGGACTAGCGGGAAATCTCTACAATGAGCAGTTCTTC
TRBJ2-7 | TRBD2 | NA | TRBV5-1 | CASSLLAEGSYEQYF | TGCGCCAGCAGCTTACTAGCGGAGGGCTCCTACGAGCAGTACTTC
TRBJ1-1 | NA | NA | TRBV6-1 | CASSEEWWGYTEAFF | TGTGCCAGCAGTGAAGAATGGTGGGGGTACACTGAAGCTTTCTTT
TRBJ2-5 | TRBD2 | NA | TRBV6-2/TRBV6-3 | CASSYSFAGVRETQYF | TGTGCCAGCAGTTATTCGTTCGCGGGAGTCCGGGAGACCCAGTACTTC
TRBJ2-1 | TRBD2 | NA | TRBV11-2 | CASSAIAGNNNEQFF | TGTGCCAGCAGCGCTATAGCGGGAAATAACAATGAGCAGTTCTTC
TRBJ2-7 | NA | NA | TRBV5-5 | CASTGPAHEQYF | TGTGCCAGCACCGGGCCCGCCCACGAGCAGTACTTC
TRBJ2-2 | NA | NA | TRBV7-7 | CASSSVGANTGELFF | TGTGCTAGCAGCTCGGTGGGAGCGAACACCGGGGAGCTGTTTTTT
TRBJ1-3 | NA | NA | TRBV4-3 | CASSQDWGFSGNTIYF | TGCGCCAGCAGCCAAGATTGGGGTTTCTCTGGAAACACCATATATTTT
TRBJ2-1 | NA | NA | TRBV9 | CASSARGGSSRESYNEQFF | TGTGCCAGCAGCGCAAGAGGGGGGAGTTCGCGGGAGTCCTACAATGAGCAGTTCTTC
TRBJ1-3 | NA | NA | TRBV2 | CASRYYRASGNTIYF | TGTGCCAGCAGGTATTACAGGGCGTCTGGAAACACCATATATTTT
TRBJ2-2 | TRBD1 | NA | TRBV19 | CASSNTGGSGELFF | TGTGCCAGTAGTAACACAGGGGGCTCCGGGGAGCTGTTTTTT
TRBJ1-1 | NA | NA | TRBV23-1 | CASSPPQPPVNTEAFF | TGCGCCAGCAGTCCCCCACAGCCCCCTGTGAACACTGAAGCTTTCTTT
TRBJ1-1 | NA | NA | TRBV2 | CASGGNTEAFF | TGTGCCAGCGGGGGGAACACTGAAGCTTTCTTT
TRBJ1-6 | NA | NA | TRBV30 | CAWSYNSPLHF | TGTGCCTGGAGTTATAATTCACCCCTCCACTTT
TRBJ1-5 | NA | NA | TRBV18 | CASSPPAPQPQHF | TGTGCCAGCTCACCACCGGCCCCCCAGCCCCAGCATTTT
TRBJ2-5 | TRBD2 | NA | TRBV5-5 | CASSPGEGVIKTQYF | TGTGCCAGCAGCCCCGGGGAGGGAGTAATAAAGACCCAGTACTTC
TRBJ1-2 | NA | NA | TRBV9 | CASSDPGNYGYTF | TGTGCCAGCAGCGATCCGGGGAACTATGGCTACACCTTC
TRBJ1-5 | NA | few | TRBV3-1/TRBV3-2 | CASSQSSRGGNQPQHF | TGTGCCAGCAGCCAAAGTTCCCGTGGGGGCAATCAGCCCCAGCATTTT
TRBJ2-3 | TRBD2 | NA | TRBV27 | CASSRLAGYTDTQYF | TGTGCCAGCAGTCGACTAGCGGGATACACAGATACGCAGTATTTT
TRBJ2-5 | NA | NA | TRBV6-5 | CASSTPGFEQTQYF | TGTGCCAGCAGTACCCCGGGGTTTGAGCAGACCCAGTACTTC
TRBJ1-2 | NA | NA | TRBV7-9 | CASSLEGYGYTF | TGTGCCAGCAGCTTAGAGGGGTATGGCTACACCTTC
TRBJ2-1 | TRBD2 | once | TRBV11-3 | CASSLGASGGNNEQFF | TGTGCCAGCAGCTTAGGGGCTAGCGGGGGAAACAATGAGCAGTTCTTC
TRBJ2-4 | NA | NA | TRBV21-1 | CASISRLVGVKNIQYF | TGTGCCAGCATCTCTAGACTAGTTGGGGTAAAAAACATTCAGTACTTC
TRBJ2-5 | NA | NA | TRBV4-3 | CASSQEVQSKRQYF | TGCGCCAGCAGCCAAGAGGTACAGTCCAAGAGACAGTACTTC
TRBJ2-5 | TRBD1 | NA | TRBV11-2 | CASSLVGAGTGVSETQYF | TGTGCCAGCAGCTTAGTAGGGGCCGGGACAGGGGTCTCAGAGACCCAGTACTTC
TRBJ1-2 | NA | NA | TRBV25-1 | CASSEWSGADGYTF | TGTGCCAGCAGTGAATGGTCGGGGGCGGATGGCTACACCTTC
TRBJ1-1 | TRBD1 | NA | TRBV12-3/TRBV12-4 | CASTLTGSTEAFF | TGTGCCAGCACCCTGACAGGGTCCACTGAAGCTTTCTTT
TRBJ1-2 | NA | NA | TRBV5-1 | CASSLGLGSYGYTF | TGCGCCAGCAGCTTGGGGTTAGGGTCCTATGGCTACACCTTC
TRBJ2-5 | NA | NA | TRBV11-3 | CASSLGTETQYF | TGTGCCAGCAGCTTGGGTACTGAGACCCAGTACTTC
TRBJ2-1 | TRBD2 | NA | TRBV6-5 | CASSYESGGPNEQFF | TGTGCCAGCAGTTACGAGTCGGGAGGGCCGAATGAGCAGTTCTTC
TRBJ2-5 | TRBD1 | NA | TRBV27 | CASSDRGQETQYF | TGTGCCAGCAGTGACAGGGGACAGGAGACCCAGTACTTC
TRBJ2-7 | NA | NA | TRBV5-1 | CASSLVPGINEQYF | TGCGCCAGCAGCTTGGTTCCGGGGATCAACGAGCAGTACTTC
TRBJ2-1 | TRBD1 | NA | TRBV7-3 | CASSFGTGGYNEQFF | TGTGCCAGCAGCTTTGGGACAGGGGGGTACAATGAGCAGTTCTTC
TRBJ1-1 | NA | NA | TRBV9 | CASSVDTLNTEAFF | TGTGCCAGCAGCGTGGACACTTTGAACACTGAAGCTTTCTTT
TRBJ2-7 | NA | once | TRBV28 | CASSLPGGGSLYEQYF | TGTGCCAGCAGTTTACCCGGGGGCGGGAGCCTTTACGAGCAGTACTTC
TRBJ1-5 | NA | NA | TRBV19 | CASINAGGSNQPQHF | TGTGCCAGTATCAATGCGGGGGGAAGCAATCAGCCCCAGCATTTT
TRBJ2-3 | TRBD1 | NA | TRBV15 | CATSRERTGWADTQYF | TGTGCCACCAGCCGAGAACGGACAGGGTGGGCAGATACGCAGTATTTT
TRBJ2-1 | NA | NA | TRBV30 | CAWVTRLSYNEQFF | TGTGCCTGGGTAACTAGGCTTTCCTACAATGAGCAGTTCTTC
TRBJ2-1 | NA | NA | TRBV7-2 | CASSLDMGPYNEQFF | TGTGCCAGCAGCTTAGATATGGGCCCCTACAATGAGCAGTTCTTC
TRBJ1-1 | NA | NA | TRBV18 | CASSPRNQITEAFF | TGTGCCAGCTCACCAAGAAATCAGATCACTGAAGCTTTCTTT
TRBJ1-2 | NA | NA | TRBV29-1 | CSVGESGGNYGYTF | TGCAGCGTTGGCGAGTCGGGAGGGAACTATGGCTACACCTTC
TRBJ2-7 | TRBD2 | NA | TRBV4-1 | CASSQGGTSGSYEQYF | TGCGCCAGCAGCCAAGGTGGGACTAGCGGGAGCTACGAGCAGTACTTC
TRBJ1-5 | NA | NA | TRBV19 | CASSIGLPVQPQHF | TGTGCCAGTAGTATAGGACTTCCAGTCCAGCCCCAGCATTTT
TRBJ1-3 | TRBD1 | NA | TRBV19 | CASSPAGQGRRGSGNTIYF | TGTGCCAGTAGTCCCGCGGGACAGGGGAGGAGAGGCTCTGGAAACACCATATATTTT